The clone carrying this TCR beta chain was seen a few times. Its antigen is unknown. The CDR3 regions of TCR beta were amplified from RNA transcripts. In the first-round RT-PCR of the TCR CDR3, the HTBI primer set was used. From the multiplex PCR reads, TCRdb called clonotypes with MiXCR, one entry per CDR3 protein. Of 660,000 or so distinct CDR3 sequences listed, about a fifth are singletons. The V segment lost 2 bases and the J segment 7 bases; nucleotides outside the gene matches: 16. The CDR3 runs 19 residues. Germline-derived CDR1 and CDR2 are SGHAT and FQNNGV. The data stem from a study of T cells in Graves' hyperthyroidism and ophthalmopathy. Study information: Once the initial diagnosis was made, peripheral blood was obtained before any treatment. Study-wide results and caveats: Ophthalmopathy prediction by the model preceded onset by a median roughly 6 months.

The chain links TRBV11-2 to TRBJ2-1; 11 nucleotides align to TRBD2. The sequencing input was blood. This receptor was identified in a young man with Graves' ophthalmopathy. This CDR3 is CASSLNSWFGSGRVNEQFF. CDR3 nucleotide sequence: TGTGCCAGCAGCTTAAACTCTTGGTTTGGTAGCGGGAGGGTTAATGAGCAGTTCTTC. Full variable domain (remainder filled in from reference TRBV11-2 and TRBJ2-1): EAGVAQSPRYKIIEKRQSVAFWCNPISGHATLYWYQQILGQGPKLLIQFQNNGVVDDSQLPKDRFSAERLKGVDSTLKIQPAKLEDSAVYLCASSLNSWFGSGRVNEQFFGPGTRLTVL.